This is a list of T cell receptor beta chains from one sample in a study of CD8 T cells in ankylosing spondylitis. MiXCR, applied by TCRdb to the 5' RACE reads, yields one record per CDR3 protein. The sample lists about 330,000 distinct CDR3 sequences; roughly 8% were seen once. Sample: blood, either unsorted or a sorted T cell fraction (not recorded which). Receptor source: a male donor with ankylosing spondylitis. The CDR3 runs from the conserved cysteine through the conserved F or W. The D gene is left open where the match is weak. For some rows the clone size is stated as once, few or many, or as a class when expanded; others skip it.

>TRBV29-1|NA|TRBD1|TRBJ1-1
TGCAGCGTCCCCACGACAGGGGGGGGATCGTTCACTGAAGCTTTCTTT
CSVPTTGGGSFTEAFF
>TRBV5-1|few|NA|TRBJ2-6
TGCGCCAGCAGCCTGACTACCTCTGGGGCCAACGTCCTGACTTTC
CASSLTTSGANVLTF
>TRBV20-1|many|NA|TRBJ1-1
TGCAGTGCTAGAGTCGAGGAACTCACTGAAGCTTTCTTT
CSARVEELTEAFF
>TRBV24-1|few|TRBD2|TRBJ2-1
TGTGCCACCAGTGATTCCGGGACTAGCGGCAATGAGCAGTTCTTC
CATSDSGTSGNEQFF
>TRBV5-4|many|NA|TRBJ1-1
TGTGCCAGCAGCCTACGGAGGAACACTGAAGCTTTCTTT
CASSLRRNTEAFF
>TRBV27|few|NA|TRBJ2-1
TGTGCCAGCCGGACCCAGGGACTTTACAATGAGCAGTTCTTC
CASRTQGLYNEQFF
>TRBV10-3|few|NA|TRBJ2-5
TGTGCCATCAGCGGGACCGAGGGGGAGACCCAGTACTTC
CAISGTEGETQYF
>TRBV7-9|NA|NA|TRBJ2-5
TGTGCCAGCAGCACTCGGACCGCGTACCAAGAGACCCAGTACTTC
CASSTRTAYQETQYF
>TRBV4-1|many|TRBD2|TRBJ2-5
TGCGCCAGCAGCCAAGAGGGACTAGCGGGAGGGCCAAAGGAGACCCAGTACTTC
CASSQEGLAGGPKETQYF
>TRBV29-1|NA|NA|TRBJ2-2
TGCAGCGTTTCCGGGTCGAGTAACACCGGGGAGCTGTTTTTT
CSVSGSSNTGELFF
>TRBV20-1|many|NA|TRBJ2-7
TGCAGTGCTAGAACCCGGGACCCTACCTACGAGCAGTACTTC
CSARTRDPTYEQYF
>TRBV7-3|many|TRBD2|TRBJ2-3
TGTGCCAGCAGCGTTACTAGCGGGAGGCCCCAAGATACGCAGTATTTT
CASSVTSGRPQDTQYF
>TRBV27|few|NA|TRBJ2-2
TGTGCCAGCAGTTTATTGGTTAGCGTAGGCACCGGGGAGCTGTTTTTT
CASSLLVSVGTGELFF
>TRBV9|few|NA|TRBJ2-7
TGTGCCAGCAGCTCCCCTGAGGAGGGAACTGGAGAGCAGTACTTC
CASSSPEEGTGEQYF
>TRBV10-3|few|NA|TRBJ1-3
TGTGCCATCATCAAAACTACGACGGGCTCTGGAAACACCATATATTTT
CAIIKTTTGSGNTIYF
>TRBV9|NA|NA|TRBJ2-5
TGTGCCAGCAGCGTAGGGGACCAGGGATGGTACCAAGAGACCCAGTACTTC
CASSVGDQGWYQETQYF
>TRBV10-2|many|NA|TRBJ2-1
TGCGCCAGCAGTGATAGTAAGGGAAAACTATCCTACAATGAGCAGTTCTTC
CASSDSKGKLSYNEQFF
>TRBV10-3|few|NA|TRBJ1-2
TGTGCCATCAGTGAAGAGGAGAGGACATCACCGTATGGCTACACCTTC
CAISEEERTSPYGYTF
>TRBV27|many|TRBD2|TRBJ2-5
TGTGCCAGCAGCCACACTAGCGGAGAGACCCAGTACTTC
CASSHTSGETQYF
>TRBV7-9|NA|NA|TRBJ2-1
TGTGCCAGCAGCCGAATAACAGGGAATGAGCAGTTCTTC
CASSRITGNEQFF
>TRBV5-1|NA|TRBD1|TRBJ1-2
TGCGCCAGCAGCTCGGACAGGGGGTCTAACTATGGCTACACCTTC
CASSSDRGSNYGYTF
>TRBV7-2|many|TRBD2|TRBJ2-1
TGTGCCAGCAGCTTGGCCGGGACTAGCGGCAAATCCTCCTACAATGAGCAGTTCTTC
CASSLAGTSGKSSYNEQFF
>TRBV24-1|few|NA|TRBJ1-4
TGTGCCACCAGTGATCCTACAGGCGGCAGCGGTGAAAAACTGTTTTTT
CATSDPTGGSGEKLFF
>TRBV7-9|few|NA|TRBJ2-7
TGTGCCAGCAGCTTGGAAATGGGGGAGCAGTACTTC
CASSLEMGEQYF
>TRBV21-1|NA|NA|TRBJ1-4
TGTGCCAGCAGCAAGCGACCGGTTGCAACTAATGAAAACCTGTTTTTT
CASSKRPVATNENLFF
>TRBV20-1|NA|NA|TRBJ1-1
TGCAGTGCTAGCACTCCGAGGACAGTAGGTTCCGAAGCTTTCTTT
CSASTPRTVGSEAFF
>TRBV4-3|NA|NA|TRBJ2-1
TGCGCCAGCAGCCAAGTCGGGGTAAGGAATGAGCAGTTCTTC
CASSQVGVRNEQFF
>TRBV12-3/TRBV12-4|many|NA|TRBJ2-1
TGTGCCAGCAGCTCGGTGACTATACCTACACATGAGCAGTTCTTC
CASSSVTIPTHEQFF
>TRBV4-3|few|NA|TRBJ2-2
TGCGCCAGCAGCCAAGATATGAGGGCCCACACCGGGGAGCTGTTTTTT
CASSQDMRAHTGELFF
>TRBV11-1|few|NA|TRBJ2-5
TGTGCCAGCAGCCTAGACGGAACGGGACTGCGGTCCGAGACCCAGTACTTC
CASSLDGTGLRSETQYF
>TRBV25-1|NA|NA|TRBJ2-5
TGTGCCAGCAGTGAACGCGGGGTTGAGACCCAGTACTTC
CASSERGVETQYF
>TRBV28|few|NA|TRBJ2-7
TGTGCCAGCAGTTTCTTGCAGAGCTCCTACGAGCAGTACTTC
CASSFLQSSYEQYF
>TRBV20-1|NA|TRBD2|TRBJ2-1
TGCAGTAGCGGGAGGGCCGGACCCTACAATGAGCAGTTCTTC
CSSGRAGPYNEQFF
>TRBV10-3|many|NA|TRBJ2-7
TGTGCCATCAGTGAGTCGAAGGAGGGGGCAGTTAGCTCCTACGAGCAGTACTTC
CAISESKEGAVSSYEQYF
>TRBV7-6|few|NA|TRBJ1-1
TGTGCCAGCAGCTTAGGGAACCTGAACACTGAAGCTTTCTTT
CASSLGNLNTEAFF
>TRBV14|few|TRBD1|TRBJ2-7
TGTGCCAGCAGCCAATTTAGGGGGCCCTACGAGCAGTACTTC
CASSQFRGPYEQYF
>TRBV4-1|few|NA|TRBJ2-2
TGCGCCAGCAGCCATCAGAACACCGGGGAGCTGTTTTTT
CASSHQNTGELFF
>TRBV7-9|few|NA|TRBJ2-7
TGTGCCAGCAGCTTCGAACCGTACGAGCAGTACTTC
CASSFEPYEQYF
>TRBV5-1|NA|NA|TRBJ1-6
TGCGCCAGCAGCCCTGGGCCGGGATTAAGCTCACCCCTCCACTTT
CASSPGPGLSSPLHF
>TRBV3-1|NA|TRBD2|TRBJ2-3
TGTGCCAGCAGGAAACTAGCGGAGTTGACGCAGTATTTT
CASRKLAELTQYF
>TRBV7-9|many|NA|TRBJ2-5
TGTGCCAGCAGCTCGAATCGACAGAAAGAGACCCAGTACTTC
CASSSNRQKETQYF
>TRBV20-1|many|TRBD2|TRBJ2-1
TGCAGTGCTTCGACTAGCGGGAGGGACAATGAGCAGTTCTTC
CSASTSGRDNEQFF
>TRBV29-1|NA|TRBD1|TRBJ1-2
TGCAGCGCCCTGGACAGGGATGACTATGGCTACACCTTC
CSALDRDDYGYTF
>TRBV4-1|NA|NA|TRBJ2-2
TGCGCCAGCAGCCAAGACGGGAGCACTACCGGGGAGCTGTTTTTT
CASSQDGSTTGELFF
>TRBV7-9|NA|TRBD2|TRBJ2-7
TGTGCCAGCAGTAAGAGGGCTAGCGGCTCTTACGAGCAGTACTTC
CASSKRASGSYEQYF
>TRBV19|many|TRBD2|TRBJ2-1
TGTGCCAGTAGTATGTACGTATTGACTAGCGGAATCAAGGGGGGCAATGAGCAGTTCTTC
CASSMYVLTSGIKGGNEQFF
>TRBV28|many|TRBD2|TRBJ2-7
TGTGCCAGCAGTTCCTATAGCGGGACGTCCTACGAGCAGTACTTC
CASSSYSGTSYEQYF
>TRBV6-1|few|TRBD2|TRBJ2-7
TGTGCCAGCAGTAGACAGGCTGGGGGTAGCGGGACCTACGAGCAGTACTTC
CASSRQAGGSGTYEQYF
>TRBV28|few|TRBD2|TRBJ2-2
TGTGCCAGCAGACAACTAGCGGCTGGCGGTTACACCGGGGAGCTGTTTTTT
CASRQLAAGGYTGELFF
>TRBV4-1|few|TRBD2|TRBJ2-2
TGCGCCAGCAGCCAAGGACTAGCGGGAGGGCTAAGGAGAAACGGGGAGCTGTTTTTT
CASSQGLAGGLRRNGELFF
>TRBV27|NA|NA|TRBJ1-1
TGTGCCAGCAGTTCGGTCCTAAACACTGAAGCTTTCTTT
CASSSVLNTEAFF
>TRBV4-1|few|NA|TRBJ2-5
TGCGCCAGCAGCCGGACGGAGACTAGGAGAGAGACCCAGTACTTC
CASSRTETRRETQYF
>TRBV14|NA|TRBD1|TRBJ1-6
TGTGCCAGCAGCCACCTGACGAGGGGGCCCAATTCACCCCTCCACTTT
CASSHLTRGPNSPLHF